Listed below are T cell receptor beta chains from one sample, sequenced in a study of graft-versus-host responses after intestinal transplantation. The data were produced by immunoSEQ multiplex PCR, yet TCRdb's version contains in-frame clones alone and is incomplete. Among roughly 30,000 clones listed, roughly 83% were seen once. Their cognate antigens are unknown. Sequences were derived from unstimulated CD8+ T cells sorted from spleen or lymph node cells, sampled before intestinal transplant. These receptors all stem from a human donor who received an intestinal transplant. CDR3s include the opening cysteine and the closing phenylalanine or tryptophan. A D gene is named only where the DNA matches it firmly. The listing skips clone size in some rows; elsewhere it reads once, few, many or a size class.

TRBJ2-7	TRBV27	TRBD2	-	CASSSPGVAGGEQYF	TGTGCCAGCAGTTCCCCCGGAGTCGCGGGGGGCGAGCAGTACTTC
TRBJ1-5	TRBV6-5	-	once	CASSYSATDQPQHF	TGTGCCAGCAGTTACTCGGCCACCGATCAGCCCCAGCATTTT
TRBJ2-3	TRBV19	-	-	CASSIGGGADTQYF	TGTGCCAGTAGTATCGGAGGGGGCGCAGATACGCAGTATTTT
TRBJ2-1	TRBV6-1	-	-	CASSEALLRGNNEQFF	TGTGCCAGCAGTGAAGCGCTCTTGCGGGGCAACAATGAGCAGTTCTTC
TRBJ2-7	TRBV6-5	-	-	CAIAAGMHLNEQYF	TGTGCCATTGCGGCGGGGATGCATCTTAACGAGCAGTACTTC
TRBJ1-6	TRBV19	-	-	CASSRGAKSPLHF	TGTGCCAGTAGTCGGGGGGCGAAGTCACCCCTCCACTTT
TRBJ1-6	TRBV23-1	-	-	CASSQGQMRNSPLHF	TGCGCCAGCAGTCAGGGGCAGATGAGGAATTCACCCCTCCACTTT
TRBJ1-1	TRBV4-1	-	-	CASSQAGLNTEAFF	TGCGCCAGCAGCCAAGCGGGATTGAACACTGAAGCTTTCTTT
TRBJ2-5	TRBV6-5	TRBD2	-	CASTESGGNQETQYF	TGTGCCAGCACCGAAAGCGGGGGGAACCAAGAGACCCAGTACTTC
TRBJ2-7	TRBV2	-	-	CASAAMGGYEQYF	TGTGCCAGCGCAGCCATGGGGGGTTACGAGCAGTACTTC
TRBJ1-1	TRBV19	TRBD1	-	CASGDRANTEAFF	TGTGCCAGCGGGGACAGGGCGAACACTGAAGCTTTCTTT
TRBJ2-1	TRBV14	TRBD2	-	CASSPRTSGRGGEQFF	TGTGCCAGCAGCCCGCGGACTAGCGGGAGGGGAGGTGAGCAGTTCTTC
TRBJ2-5	TRBV7-8	TRBD2	once	CASSLVAGGNQETQYF	TGTGCCAGCAGCTTAGTAGCGGGGGGGAATCAAGAGACCCAGTACTTC
TRBJ1-2	TRBV28	-	few	CASSLSAGIGLQGYTF	TGTGCCAGCAGTTTATCTGCCGGGATTGGGCTACAAGGCTACACCTTC
TRBJ2-1	TRBV15	TRBD2	-	CATSGGGGKYNEQFF	TGTGCCACCAGCGGGGGCGGGGGGAAGTACAATGAGCAGTTCTTC
TRBJ2-2	TRBV5-1	-	-	CASTTTRNTGELFF	TGCGCCAGCACGACTACCCGGAACACCGGGGAGCTGTTTTTT
TRBJ2-7	TRBV7-2	-	-	CASSFYYSYEQYF	TGTGCCAGCAGCTTCTACTACTCCTACGAGCAGTACTTC
TRBJ2-5	TRBV2	-	-	CASSDRGSRREQYF	TGTGCCAGCAGTGACCGGGGGTCCCGTCGGGAGCAGTACTTC
TRBJ1-3	TRBV7-9	-	once	CASSLEFWGSNSGNTIYF	TGTGCCAGCAGCTTAGAGTTCTGGGGCAGCAACTCTGGAAACACCATATATTTT
TRBJ1-1	TRBV5-1	-	-	CASSPPRGTEAFF	TGCGCCAGCAGCCCCCCCAGGGGCACTGAAGCTTTCTTT
TRBJ2-3	TRBV6-4	TRBD2	-	CASSDSSGADTQYF	TGTGCCAGCAGTGACTCTAGCGGGGCAGATACGCAGTATTTT
TRBJ2-7	TRBV11-1	TRBD1	-	CASSPLRGRDDGYEQYF	TGTGCCAGCAGCCCCCTGAGGGGGCGAGACGACGGATACGAGCAGTACTTC
TRBJ1-2	TRBV7-3	-	-	CASSSKNREANYGYTF	TGTGCCAGCAGCTCTAAAAACAGGGAAGCTAACTATGGCTACACCTTC
TRBJ2-1	TRBV30	-	-	CAWTTGRAYNEQFF	TGTGCCTGGACGACGGGCAGGGCCTACAATGAGCAGTTCTTC
TRBJ2-7	TRBV7-2	TRBD2	-	CASSYTSGDYEQYF	TGTGCCAGCAGCTATACTAGCGGGGACTACGAGCAGTACTTC
TRBJ2-7	TRBV11-2	TRBD1	-	CASSPETGGGYEQYF	TGTGCCAGCAGCCCGGAGACAGGGGGAGGCTACGAGCAGTACTTC
TRBJ1-2	TRBV29-1	-	-	CSAPGGSGYTF	TGCAGCGCCCCGGGAGGGTCCGGCTACACCTTC
TRBJ1-5	TRBV7-9	-	-	CASSSNQPQHF	TGTGCCAGCAGCTCTAATCAGCCCCAGCATTTT
TRBJ1-6	TRBV5-4	-	-	CASSLTRNSPLHF	TGTGCCAGCAGCTTGACGCGTAATTCACCCCTCCACTTT
TRBJ2-1	TRBV20-1	-	-	CSASVSVEFF	TGCAGTGCTAGTGTTAGCGTGGAGTTCTTC
TRBJ2-7	TRBV28	TRBD1	-	CASDNPYLSGTGTYEQYF	TGTGCCAGCGACAATCCCTACCTGTCCGGGACAGGGACCTACGAGCAGTACTTC
TRBJ2-7	TRBV19	-	once	CASSIDLAEGALYEQYF	TGTGCCAGTAGTATAGATTTGGCGGAGGGGGCTCTATACGAGCAGTACTTC
TRBJ2-7	TRBV28	-	-	CASRGVGYEQYF	TGTGCCAGCAGAGGGGTCGGGTACGAGCAGTACTTC